What follows describes a single T cell receptor (beta chain). Its antigen remains unidentified. It was with a sample-barcoded 5' primer and a J-beta primer mix that a second PCR of roughly 6 to 12 cycles was run. Each cDNA was tagged by a template-switch adaptor containing 12 random nucleotides. Each sample yielded at least 3 million CDR3-containing paired-end reads. TCRdb reprocessed the 5' RACE reads with MiXCR, giving one entry per CDR3 protein. The table has roughly 1,800,000 distinct CDR3 sequences, approximately 50% seen once. V shed 0 bases and J shed 4 bases, with 13 bases lying between them. This CDR3 is built from 14 residues. From germline, CDR1 is DFQATT and CDR2 SNEGSKA (reference sequence). This entry belongs to a study of blood T cells in healthy people across ages. Overall study results and limits: Long-lived donors carried more naive CD4+ cells and greater diversity than aged donors.

The chain has TRBV20-1 and TRBJ2-7; the D is unclear. Sequencing was done on a sample of blood. This receptor was identified in a woman in her forties in good health. The CDR3 nucleotides read TGCAGTGCTAGAGAGGGTGGCAGGTCTTACGAGCAGTACTTC. This encodes CSAREGGRSYEQYF.